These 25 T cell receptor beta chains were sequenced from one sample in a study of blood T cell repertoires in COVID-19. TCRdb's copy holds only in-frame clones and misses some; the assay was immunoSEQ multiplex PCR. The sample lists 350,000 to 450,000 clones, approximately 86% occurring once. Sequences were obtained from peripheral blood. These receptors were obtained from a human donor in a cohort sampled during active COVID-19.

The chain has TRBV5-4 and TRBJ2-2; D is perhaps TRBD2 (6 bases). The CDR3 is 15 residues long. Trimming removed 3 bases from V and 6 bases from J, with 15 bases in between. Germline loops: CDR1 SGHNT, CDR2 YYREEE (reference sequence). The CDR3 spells CASSSDTWGAGELFF. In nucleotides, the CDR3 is TGTGCCAGCAGCTCGGACACTTGGGGGGCCGGGGAGCTGTTTTTT.

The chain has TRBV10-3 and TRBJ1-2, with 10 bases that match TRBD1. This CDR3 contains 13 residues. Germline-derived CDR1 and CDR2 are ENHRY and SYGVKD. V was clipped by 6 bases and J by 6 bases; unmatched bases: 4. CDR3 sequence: CAIRDRGGHGYTF. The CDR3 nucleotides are TGTGCCATCAGGGACAGGGGGGGACATGGCTACACCTTC.

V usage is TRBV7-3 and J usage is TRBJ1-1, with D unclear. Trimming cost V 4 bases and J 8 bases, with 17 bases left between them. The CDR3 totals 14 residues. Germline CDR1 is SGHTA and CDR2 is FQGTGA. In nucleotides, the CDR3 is TGTGCCAGCAGCTCCGGTATTGGCGGGAACGAAGCTTTCTTT. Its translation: CASSSGIGGNEAFF.

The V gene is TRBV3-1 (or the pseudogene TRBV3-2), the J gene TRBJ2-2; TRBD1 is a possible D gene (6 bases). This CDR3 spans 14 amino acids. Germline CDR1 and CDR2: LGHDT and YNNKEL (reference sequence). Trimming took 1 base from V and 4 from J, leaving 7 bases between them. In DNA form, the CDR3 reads TGTGCCAGCAGCCAAGCAGGGGCCACCGGGGAGCTGTTTTTT. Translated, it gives CASSQAGATGELFF.

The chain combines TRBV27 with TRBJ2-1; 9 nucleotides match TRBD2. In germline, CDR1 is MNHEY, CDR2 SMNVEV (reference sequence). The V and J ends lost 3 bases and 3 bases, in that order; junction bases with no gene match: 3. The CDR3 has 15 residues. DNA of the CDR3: TGTGCCAGCAGTTTTACTAGCGGGCTCTACAATGAGCAGTTCTTC. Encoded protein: CASSFTSGLYNEQFF.

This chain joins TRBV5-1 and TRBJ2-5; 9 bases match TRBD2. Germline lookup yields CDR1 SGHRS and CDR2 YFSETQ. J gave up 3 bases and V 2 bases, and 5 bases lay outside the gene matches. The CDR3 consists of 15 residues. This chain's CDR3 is CASSFLAGSEETQYF. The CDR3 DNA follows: TGCGCCAGCAGCTTCCTAGCGGGGAGTGAAGAGACCCAGTACTTC.

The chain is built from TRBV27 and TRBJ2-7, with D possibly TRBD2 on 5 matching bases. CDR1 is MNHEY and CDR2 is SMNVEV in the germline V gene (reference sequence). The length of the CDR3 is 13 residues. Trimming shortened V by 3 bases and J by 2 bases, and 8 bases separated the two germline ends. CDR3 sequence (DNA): TGTGCCAGCAGTTTCGGGGTTCCCTACGAGCAGTACTTC. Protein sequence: CASSFGVPYEQYF.

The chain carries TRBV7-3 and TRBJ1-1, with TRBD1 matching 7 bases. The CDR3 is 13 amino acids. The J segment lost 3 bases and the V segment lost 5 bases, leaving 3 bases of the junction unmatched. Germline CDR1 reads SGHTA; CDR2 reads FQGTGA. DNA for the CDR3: TGTGCCAGCAGCCCCGGGACAGACACTGAAGCTTTCTTT. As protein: CASSPGTDTEAFF.

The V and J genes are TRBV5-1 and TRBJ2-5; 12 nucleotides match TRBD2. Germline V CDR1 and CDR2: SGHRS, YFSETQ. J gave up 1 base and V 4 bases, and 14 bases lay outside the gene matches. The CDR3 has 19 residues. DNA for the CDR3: TGCGCCAGCAGCACCTGGACAGGGTGGACTAGCGGGACCCAAGAGACCCAGTACTTC. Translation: CASSTWTGWTSGTQETQYF.

DNA for the CDR3: TGTGCCAGCAGCTTAGCCCACAGGGGGCGAGGAAACACCATATATTTT. Translation gives CASSLAHRGRGNTIYF. This chain joins TRBV11-2 and TRBJ1-3; 9 nucleotides align to TRBD1. With V trimmed by 1 base and J by 4 bases, 5 bases remained unmatched. Looked up from germline, CDR1 is SGHAT and CDR2 is FQNNGV. The CDR3 is made up of 16 amino acids.

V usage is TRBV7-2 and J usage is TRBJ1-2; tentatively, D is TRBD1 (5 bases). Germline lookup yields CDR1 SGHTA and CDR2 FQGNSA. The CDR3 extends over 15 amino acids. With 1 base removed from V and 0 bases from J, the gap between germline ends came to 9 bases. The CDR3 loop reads CASSLEQESNYGYTF. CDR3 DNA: TGTGCCAGCAGCTTAGAACAGGAATCTAACTATGGCTACACCTTC.

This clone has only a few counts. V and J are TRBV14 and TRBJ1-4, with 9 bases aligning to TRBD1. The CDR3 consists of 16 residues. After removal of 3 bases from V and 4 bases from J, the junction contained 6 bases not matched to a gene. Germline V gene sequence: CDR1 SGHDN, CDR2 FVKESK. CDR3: CASSQGTGLVNEKLFF. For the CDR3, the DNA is TGTGCCAGCAGCCAGGGGACAGGGCTCGTTAATGAAAAACTGTTTTTT.

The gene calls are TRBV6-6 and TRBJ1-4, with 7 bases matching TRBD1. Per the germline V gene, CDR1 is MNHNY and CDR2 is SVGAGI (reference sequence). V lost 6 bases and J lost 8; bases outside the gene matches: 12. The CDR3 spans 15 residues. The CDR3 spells CASSPGGQVYEKLFF. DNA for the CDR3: TGTGCCAGCAGCCCCGGCGGACAGGTTTACGAAAAACTGTTTTTT.

CDR3 in DNA: TGTGCCAGCAGCTCGCGGGGGTACACAGGGAATGAGCAGTTCTTC. Protein product: CASSSRGYTGNEQFF. The V and J genes are TRBV7-8 and TRBJ2-1; D is possibly TRBD2 (7 bases). The CDR3 has 15 amino acids. V shed 4 bases and J shed 7 bases, with 17 bases lying between them. Germline V gives CDR1 SGHVS, CDR2 FQNEAQ.

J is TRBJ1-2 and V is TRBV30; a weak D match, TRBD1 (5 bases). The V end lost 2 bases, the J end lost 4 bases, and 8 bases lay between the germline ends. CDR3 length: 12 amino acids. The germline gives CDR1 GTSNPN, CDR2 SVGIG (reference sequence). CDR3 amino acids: CAWSRQSYGYTF. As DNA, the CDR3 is TGTGCCTGGAGTCGACAGAGCTATGGCTACACCTTC.

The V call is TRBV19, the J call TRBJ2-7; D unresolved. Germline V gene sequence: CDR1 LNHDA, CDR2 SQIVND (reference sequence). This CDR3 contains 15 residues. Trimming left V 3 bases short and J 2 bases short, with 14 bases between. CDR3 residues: CASSIQVGLAYEQYF. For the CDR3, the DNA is TGTGCCAGTAGTATCCAAGTGGGTCTAGCCTACGAGCAGTACTTC. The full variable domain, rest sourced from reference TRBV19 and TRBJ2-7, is DGGITQSPKYLFRKEGQNVTLSCEQNLNHDAMYWYRQDPGQGLRLIYYSQIVNDFQKGDIAEGYSVSREKKESFPLTVTSAQKNPTAFYLCASSIQVGLAYEQYFGPGTRLTVT.

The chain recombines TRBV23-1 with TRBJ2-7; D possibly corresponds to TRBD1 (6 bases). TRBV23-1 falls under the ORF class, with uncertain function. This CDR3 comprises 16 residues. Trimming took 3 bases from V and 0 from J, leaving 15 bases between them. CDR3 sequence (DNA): TGCGCCAGCAGTCACCCCGGGACAACAAGCTCCTACGAGCAGTACTTC. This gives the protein CASSHPGTTSSYEQYF.

The CDR3 sequence is CASSSRTGGLVDNEQFF. Written as DNA, the CDR3 is TGTGCCAGTAGTTCCCGGACAGGGGGCCTTGTCGACAATGAGCAGTTCTTC. The chain has TRBV19 and TRBJ2-1, with 11 bases lining up with TRBD1. Trimming cost V 5 bases and J 5 bases; bases outside gene matches: 11. The germline gives CDR1 LNHDA, CDR2 SQIVND (reference sequence). The length of the CDR3 is 17 residues.

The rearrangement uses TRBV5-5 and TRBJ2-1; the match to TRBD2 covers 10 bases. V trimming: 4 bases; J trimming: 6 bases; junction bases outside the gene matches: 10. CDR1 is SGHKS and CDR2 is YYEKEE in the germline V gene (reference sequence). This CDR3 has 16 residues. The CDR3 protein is CASSPLLAGAFNEQFF. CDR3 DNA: TGTGCCAGCAGCCCTCTTCTAGCGGGGGCCTTCAATGAGCAGTTCTTC.

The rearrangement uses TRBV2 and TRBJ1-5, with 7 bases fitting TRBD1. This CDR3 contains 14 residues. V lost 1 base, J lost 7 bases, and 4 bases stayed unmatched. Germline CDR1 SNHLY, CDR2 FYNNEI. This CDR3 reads CASSEDRGNQPQHF. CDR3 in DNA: TGTGCCAGCAGTGAAGACAGGGGTAACCAGCCCCAGCATTTT. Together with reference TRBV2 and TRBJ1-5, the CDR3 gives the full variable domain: EPEVTQTPSHQVTQMGQEVILRCVPISNHLYFYWYRQILGQKVEFLVSFYNNEISEKSEIFDDQFSVERPDGSNFTLKIRSTKLEDSAMYFCASSEDRGNQPQHFGDGTRLSIL.

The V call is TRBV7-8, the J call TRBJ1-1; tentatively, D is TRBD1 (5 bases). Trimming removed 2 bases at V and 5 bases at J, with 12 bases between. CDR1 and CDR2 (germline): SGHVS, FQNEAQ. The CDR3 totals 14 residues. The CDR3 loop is CASSLISRGTEAFF. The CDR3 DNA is TGTGCCAGCAGCTTAATCAGTCGGGGGACTGAAGCTTTCTTT.

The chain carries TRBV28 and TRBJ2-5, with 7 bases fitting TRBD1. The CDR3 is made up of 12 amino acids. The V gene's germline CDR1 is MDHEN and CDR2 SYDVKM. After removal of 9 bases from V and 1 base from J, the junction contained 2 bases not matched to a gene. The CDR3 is CASGTAQETQYF. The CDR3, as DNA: TGTGCCAGTGGGACAGCCCAAGAGACCCAGTACTTC.

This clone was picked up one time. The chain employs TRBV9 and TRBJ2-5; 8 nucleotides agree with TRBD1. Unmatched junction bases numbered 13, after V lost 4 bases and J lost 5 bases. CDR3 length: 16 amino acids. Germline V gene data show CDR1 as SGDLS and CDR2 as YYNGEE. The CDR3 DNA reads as TGTGCCAGCAGCCCCTTCCCGGACAGGGTTCGGGAGACCCAGTACTTC. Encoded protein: CASSPFPDRVRETQYF.

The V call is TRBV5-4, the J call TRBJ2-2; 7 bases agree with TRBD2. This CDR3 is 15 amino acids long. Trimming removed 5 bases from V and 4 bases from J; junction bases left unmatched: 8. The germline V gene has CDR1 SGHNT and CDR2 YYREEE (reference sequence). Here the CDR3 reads CASRPGTGGTGELFF. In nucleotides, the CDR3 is TGTGCCAGCAGGCCGGGGACGGGGGGCACCGGGGAGCTGTTTTTT.

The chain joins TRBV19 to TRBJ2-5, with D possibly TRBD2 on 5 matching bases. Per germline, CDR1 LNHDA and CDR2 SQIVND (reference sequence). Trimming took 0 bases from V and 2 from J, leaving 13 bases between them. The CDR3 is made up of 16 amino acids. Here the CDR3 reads CASSIDVEGVQETQYF. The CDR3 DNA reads TGTGCCAGTAGTATAGACGTAGAGGGAGTACAAGAGACCCAGTACTTC. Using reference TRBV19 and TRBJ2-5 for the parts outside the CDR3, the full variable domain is DGGITQSPKYLFRKEGQNVTLSCEQNLNHDAMYWYRQDPGQGLRLIYYSQIVNDFQKGDIAEGYSVSREKKESFPLTVTSAQKNPTAFYLCASSIDVEGVQETQYFGPGTRLLVL.